Below, 18 T cell receptor beta chains from the same sample are listed, as sequenced in a study of spatial heterogeneity in lung cancer. General study findings and limits: Expanded alpha and beta TCR counts within tumors tracked tumor mutation counts.

Their antigens are not known. TCRdb reanalysed the 5' RACE reads using MiXCR and keeps one entry per CDR3 protein. The top ten clones hold 9% to 10% of a sample with tens of thousands of distinct CDR3 sequences, approximately 4.8% of them seen once. Time point defined: sample taken at primary tumor resection. Material: lung tumor tissue, obtained at surgery. These receptor sequences come from a male donor with early-stage non-small cell lung cancer.

This clonotype was seen ten or more times. The gene calls are TRBV11-2 and TRBJ1-2; 7 nucleotides match TRBD1. The CDR3 length is 13 residues. V dropped 2 bases and J dropped 5; count of bases not matched to a gene: 2. Germline loops: CDR1 SGHAT, CDR2 FQNNGV. The CDR3 region has the DNA TGTGCCAGCAGCTTAACAGGGGAGTATGGCTACACCTTC. Protein: CASSLTGEYGYTF.

In this sample, this clonotype turned up many times. This sequence joins TRBV10-3 and TRBJ2-7; TRBD1 aligns across 7 bases. J gave up 12 bases and V 10 bases, and 12 bases lay outside the gene matches. Germline values: CDR1 ENHRY, CDR2 SYGVKD. The CDR3 extends over 11 amino acids. The CDR3 region is CATLHDRESYF. Here the CDR3 DNA reads TGTGCCACCCTACATGACAGGGAGTCGTACTTC.

The table lists this clonotype with many counts. The chain couples TRBV12-3 or TRBV12-4 to TRBJ2-5; unclear D gene. This CDR3 is built from 14 residues. With 5 bases removed from V and 2 bases from J, the gap between germline ends came to 12 bases. This CDR3 is CASSPDQAQETQYF. CDR3 DNA sequence: TGTGCCAGCAGTCCCGACCAGGCTCAAGAGACCCAGTACTTC.

The rearrangement links TRBV28 to TRBJ1-2, with a tentative D call TRBD1 (5 bases). The CDR3 sequence is 13 residues long. The germline V and J ends were trimmed by 5 bases and 1 base, with 8 bases remaining between them. Germline V gives CDR1 MDHEN, CDR2 SYDVKM. The CDR3 here is CASSRGVNYGYTF. Here the CDR3 DNA reads TGTGCCAGCAGTCGGGGGGTTAACTATGGCTACACCTTC.

V usage is TRBV20-1 and J usage is TRBJ2-7, with a tentative D call TRBD2 (5 bases). Trimming took 6 bases from V and 1 from J, leaving 19 bases between them. The CDR3 runs 15 residues. The V gene's germline CDR1 is DFQATT and CDR2 SNEGSKA (reference sequence). The CDR3 reads CSAAGLAGVSYEQYF. As DNA, the CDR3 is TGCAGTGCCGCAGGCCTGGCCGGGGTATCCTACGAGCAGTACTTC.

V and J are TRBV30 and TRBJ1-4; 10 positions match TRBD1. Per germline, CDR1 GTSNPN and CDR2 SVGIG (reference sequence). The CDR3 has 12 residues. V shed 8 bases and J 6 bases; nucleotides not matched to a gene: 3. In DNA, the CDR3 is TGTGCCCGGACAGGGGGGGATGAAAAACTGTTTTTT. It specifies CARTGGDEKLFF.

There are many counts of this clonotype. The chain couples TRBV21-1 to TRBJ1-1. TRBV21-1 is a known pseudogene. The CDR3 extends over 12 amino acids. The CDR3 loop is CATVDENTEAFF. The CDR3 nucleotides read TGTGCCACCGTAGACGAGAACACTGAAGCTTTCTTT.

This clonotype has just a few counts. This sequence joins TRBV11-2 and TRBJ2-1, with TRBD1 matching over 7 bases. Looked up from germline, CDR1 is SGHAT and CDR2 is FQNNGV. The CDR3 has 16 amino acids. Losses at the gene ends were 1 base for V and 1 base for J; bases not matched to a gene: 4. The CDR3 DNA sequence: TGTGCCAGCAGCTTAGTTCCGACAGGGTCCTACAATGAGCAGTTCTTC. Translation: CASSLVPTGSYNEQFF.

The V and J genes are TRBV3-1 and TRBJ2-3, with unresolved D. The length of the CDR3 is 15 residues. In germline, CDR1 is LGHDT, CDR2 YNNKEL (reference sequence). V gave up 2 bases and J gave up 2 bases, with 11 bases separating them. The CDR3 nucleotides are TGTGCCAGCAGCCAACCGACTCTCCTCACAGATACGCAGTATTTT. This translates into CASSQPTLLTDTQYF.

This clonotype was detected many times. V is TRBV6-6 and J is TRBJ2-5; 7 bases match TRBD2. Germline loops: CDR1 MNHNY, CDR2 SVGAGI (reference sequence). CDR3 length: 15 residues. J lost 2 bases, V lost 6 bases, and 9 bases had no gene match. The CDR3 nucleotides are TGTGCCAGCAGGGGGAGGGGAGGCATACAAGAGACCCAGTACTTC. Amino acids: CASRGRGGIQETQYF.

This clonotype was counted many times. J is TRBJ2-7 and V is TRBV3-1; the D gene is possibly TRBD1 (6 bases). The CDR3 has 13 amino acids. The V and J ends lost 2 bases and 6 bases respectively, with 11 bases between them. Per the germline V gene, CDR1 is LGHDT and CDR2 is YNNKEL (reference sequence). CDR3 DNA: TGTGCCAGCAGCCAAACAGGGATAGGCGAGCAGTACTTC. Protein sequence: CASSQTGIGEQYF.

This clonotype was counted ten times or more. V is TRBV20-1 and J is TRBJ2-7, with 9 bases that match TRBD1. The CDR3 is 13 amino acids. V gave up 5 bases and J gave up 6 bases; unmatched junction bases: 8. Germline CDR1 reads DFQATT; CDR2 reads SNEGSKA (reference sequence). The CDR3 DNA reads as TGCAGTGCTGTAGGACAGGGGATGAGCGAGCAGTACTTC. Translated: CSAVGQGMSEQYF.

This clonotype occurred many times. The chain combines TRBV5-1 with TRBJ2-3; D not certain. Germline assignment: CDR1 SGHRS and CDR2 YFSETQ. The V end lost 2 bases, the J end lost 4 bases, and 14 bases lay between the germline ends. There are 15 residues in the CDR3. The CDR3 region has the DNA TGCGCCAGCAGCTTTGATGGTAGGGAAGCAGATACGCAGTATTTT. Translation gives CASSFDGREADTQYF.

This clonotype has ten or more counts. V and J are TRBV4-2 and TRBJ2-2; 8 positions agree with TRBD2. The CDR3 covers 16 residues. V trimming: 0 bases; J trimming: 4 bases; junction bases outside the gene matches: 4. The germline V gene has CDR1 LGHNA and CDR2 YNFKEQ. The CDR3 sequence: CASSQDAGGRTGELFF. CDR3 nucleotide sequence: TGTGCCAGCAGCCAAGATGCGGGAGGTCGCACCGGGGAGCTGTTTTTT.

The chain's CDR3 is CASSQESGREGTQYF. DNA for the CDR3: TGTGCCAGCAGCCAAGAAAGCGGACGCGAAGGTACGCAGTATTTT. V and J are TRBV4-2 and TRBJ2-3; D is possibly TRBD2 (5 bases). The germline CDR1 and CDR2 sequences are LGHNA and YNFKEQ. Trimming took off 0 bases at V and 8 bases at J, with 15 bases between the two ends. The CDR3 contains 15 residues.

This clonotype turned up a few times. The V and J genes are TRBV7-6 and TRBJ2-1; D is uncertain. Per the germline V gene, CDR1 is SGHVS and CDR2 is FNYEAQ. CDR3 length equals 13 residues. With 5 bases removed from V and 0 bases from J, the gap between germline ends came to 5 bases. The CDR3 DNA sequence: TGTGCCAGCAGCGACGACTCCTACAATGAGCAGTTCTTC. Protein product: CASSDDSYNEQFF.

This clonotype was detected ten times or more. The chain has TRBV6-5 and TRBJ1-3; the D is unclear. CDR3 length equals 15 residues. Germline V gene lookup returns CDR1 MNHEY and CDR2 SVGAGI. With 0 bases removed from V and 0 bases from J, the gap between germline ends came to 6 bases. CDR3 loop: CASSYSGISGNTIYF. The CDR3 nucleotides read TGTGCCAGCAGTTACTCGGGGATCTCTGGAAACACCATATATTTT.

This clonotype was observed many times. This rearrangement joins TRBV28 to TRBJ1-2, with D maybe TRBD1 (5 bases). The germline V and J ends were trimmed by 4 bases and 4 bases, with 13 bases remaining between them. Germline CDR1 and CDR2: MDHEN and SYDVKM. This CDR3 spans 14 amino acids. The CDR3 region has the DNA TGTGCCAGCAGTTCGCCGGGACGGACCTATGGCTACACCTTC. Translated, it gives CASSSPGRTYGYTF.